The 18 T cell receptor beta chains below were found in one sample sequenced in a study of T cells after yellow fever vaccination. TCRdb reanalysed the 5' RACE reads using MiXCR and keeps one entry per CDR3 protein. The sample includes some 390,000 distinct CDR3 sequences, over 5% of them seen just once. Sequenced here: PBMCs, sampled 5 days after the yellow fever booster vaccination. The receptors here all came from a man aged 30-40 years who received the YFV17D yellow fever vaccine.

Ten or more counts support this clonotype. The chain couples TRBV5-6 to TRBJ2-5, with TRBD2 as a possible D gene (5 bases). The V end was cut by 7 bases, the J end by 5 bases, with 15 bases between. Germline V lookup: CDR1 SGHDT, CDR2 YYEEEE. The CDR3 is 13 amino acids. The CDR3 sequence: CASFSLAYETQYF. CDR3 sequence (DNA): TGTGCCAGCTTCTCCCTAGCTTACGAGACCCAGTACTTC. Looking up the rest from reference TRBV5-6 and TRBJ2-5 gives the full variable domain: DAGVTQSPTHLIKTRGQQVTLRCSPKSGHDTVSWYQQALGQGPQFIFQYYEEEERQRGNFPDRFSGHQFPNYSSELNVNALLLGDSALYLCASFSLAYETQYFGPGTRLLVL.

This clonotype has only a few counts. This chain uses TRBV7-2 with TRBJ2-5; 7 nucleotides line up with TRBD1. Looked up from germline, CDR1 is SGHTA and CDR2 is FQGNSA. This CDR3 spans 16 amino acids. V lost 3 bases, J lost 2 bases, and 9 bases stayed unmatched. In DNA, the CDR3 is TGTGCCAGCAGCTTCCGGGACAGACTTACACAAGAGACCCAGTACTTC. This translates into CASSFRDRLTQETQYF.

This chain joins TRBV5-4 and TRBJ2-3; 7 positions match TRBD2. Germline-derived CDR1 and CDR2 are SGHNT and YYREEE (reference sequence). V was clipped by 4 bases and J by 0 bases; unmatched bases: 20. The CDR3 consists of 20 residues. The CDR3 bases are TGTGCCAGCAGCCTTGGCGCGCTAGCGGATCGAGCCTCTAGCACAGATACGCAGTATTTT. It is translated as CASSLGALADRASSTDTQYF. Full variable domain (rest looked up from reference TRBV5-4 and TRBJ2-3): ETGVTQSPTHLIKTRGQQVTLRCSSQSGHNTVSWYQQALGQGPQFIFQYYREEENGRGNFPPRFSGLQFPNYSSELNVNALELDDSALYLCASSLGALADRASSTDTQYFGPGTRLTVL.

This clonotype was detected only a few times. V usage is TRBV7-9 and J usage is TRBJ2-2; D gene uncertain. Germline CDR1 reads SEHNR; CDR2 reads FQNEAQ (reference sequence). The V end was cut by 2 bases, the J end by 1 base, with 11 bases between. The CDR3 totals 16 residues. This chain's CDR3 is CASSLRIQVNTGELFF. In DNA form, the CDR3 reads TGTGCCAGCAGCTTACGAATTCAAGTGAACACCGGGGAGCTGTTTTTT.

This clonotype was counted ten times or more. The rearrangement joins TRBV9 to TRBJ2-2; D is possibly TRBD1 or TRBD2 (5 bases each). CDR1 and CDR2 (germline): SGDLS, YYNGEE. V was cut by 4 bases and J by 6 bases, with 13 bases left in between. The CDR3 loop spans 14 amino acids. The CDR3 DNA follows: TGTGCCAGCAGCACCGGGGACCCAGCCGGGGAGCTGTTTTTT. The encoded protein is CASSTGDPAGELFF.

This clonotype was counted ten times or more. This chain links TRBV5-4 with TRBJ2-5; 8 positions match TRBD1. This CDR3 is built from 16 residues. The J segment lost 1 base and the V segment lost 0 bases, leaving 5 bases of the junction unmatched. Per germline, CDR1 SGHNT and CDR2 YYREEE (reference sequence). The CDR3 is CASSLGGTGGQETQYF. The CDR3 nucleotides read TGTGCCAGCAGCTTGGGAGGTACAGGGGGCCAAGAGACCCAGTACTTC.

This clonotype was counted ten times or more. The V and J genes are TRBV7-9 and TRBJ2-7; D assignment may be TRBD1 or TRBD2 (5 bases each). V lost 5 bases and J 0 bases, leaving 14 bases between the germline ends. This CDR3 has 15 residues. Germline CDR1 SEHNR, CDR2 FQNEAQ (reference sequence). In DNA, the CDR3 is TGTGCCAGCAGCCCCGTGACAGACTACTCCTACGAGCAGTACTTC. It translates to CASSPVTDYSYEQYF.

The chain employs TRBV20-1 and TRBJ2-1, with 12 positions matching TRBD2. Trimming at V came to 3 bases and at J to 10 bases, leaving 4 bases not matched to a gene. Germline values: CDR1 DFQATT, CDR2 SNEGSKA (reference sequence). This CDR3 has 13 residues. CDR3 region: CSASRGLAGEQFF. The DNA of the CDR3 is TGCAGTGCTAGCCGCGGACTAGCGGGAGAGCAGTTCTTC.

Ten or more counts support this clonotype. J is TRBJ1-5 and V is TRBV6-2 or TRBV6-3, with a possible D match to TRBD1 (6 bases). CDR1 MNHEY and CDR2 SVGEGT come from the germline V gene. Trimming removed 4 bases at V and 12 bases at J, with 10 bases between. The CDR3 runs 11 residues. In DNA, the CDR3 is TGTGCCAGCAGTTCTGGGGGCCGCCAGCATTTT. This encodes CASSSGGRQHF.

The chain links TRBV20-1 to TRBJ2-3; TRBD2 matches at 13 bases. The length of the CDR3 is 16 residues. V dropped 1 base and J dropped 4; count of bases not matched to a gene: 5. Germline V gene data show CDR1 as DFQATT and CDR2 as SNEGSKA (reference sequence). The CDR3 reads CSARGTSGRESDTQYF. The DNA of the CDR3 is TGCAGTGCTAGAGGGACTAGCGGGAGAGAGTCAGATACGCAGTATTTT.

This clonotype was picked up many times. The V and J genes are TRBV27 and TRBJ1-2, with D maybe TRBD1 (6 bases). The V gene lost 7 bases and the J gene lost 8 bases, with 17 bases spanning the gap. The CDR3 is made up of 13 amino acids. Germline CDR1 MNHEY, CDR2 SMNVEV (reference sequence). In nucleotides, the CDR3 is TGTGCCAGCACCCCACGGGGGGCAACGGGCTACACCTTC. Amino acid sequence: CASTPRGATGYTF.

There are a few counts of this clonotype. V and J are TRBV5-1 and TRBJ2-1; 9 nucleotides align to TRBD1. This CDR3 contains 13 residues. The V gene's germline CDR1 is SGHRS and CDR2 YFSETQ. Trimming cost V 5 bases and J 8 bases; bases outside gene matches: 5. The CDR3 nucleotides are TGCGCCAGCAGGTGGGACAGGGTGGATGAGCAGTTCTTC. Translating gives CASRWDRVDEQFF.

The V call is TRBV10-3, the J call TRBJ2-7, with D maybe TRBD2 (6 bases). V was clipped by 6 bases and J by 3 bases, with 15 bases between them. The CDR3 runs to 14 residues. Looked up from germline, CDR1 is ENHRY and CDR2 is SYGVKD. The CDR3 coding sequence is TGTGCCATCAGGGAAGCCGGGACTTTCTACGAGCAGTACTTC. This sequence encodes CAIREAGTFYEQYF.

The table lists this clonotype with many counts. The chain employs TRBV29-1 and TRBJ1-2; possible D gene TRBD1, 6 bases. The germline V gene encodes CDR1 SQVTM and CDR2 ANQGSEA. Deletions cut 7 bases from V and 8 bases from J, with 14 bases between. This CDR3 spans 11 amino acids. The CDR3 bases are TGCAGCGGCCGGACAGTGAACGGCTACACCTTC. Residues: CSGRTVNGYTF.

This clonotype was recorded at least ten times. The chain carries TRBV18 and TRBJ2-3, with D possibly being TRBD2 (5 bases). V lost 3 bases and J 3 bases, leaving 10 bases between the germline ends. Per germline, CDR1 KGHSH and CDR2 LQKENI. CDR3 length: 14 amino acids. CDR3 amino acids: CASSPNIATDTQYF. Written as DNA, the CDR3 is TGTGCCAGCTCACCCAACATAGCGACAGATACGCAGTATTTT.

This clonotype was observed many times. This rearrangement joins TRBV7-2 to TRBJ2-3; 10 nucleotides match TRBD2. CDR1 is SGHTA, CDR2 FQGNSA, per germline. Losses at the gene ends were 5 bases for V and 6 bases for J; bases not matched to a gene: 5. This CDR3 has 14 residues. The CDR3: CASSQGLAADTQYF. CDR3 sequence (DNA): TGTGCCAGCAGCCAAGGACTAGCGGCGGATACGCAGTATTTT.

This clonotype was found a few times. V usage is TRBV27 and J usage is TRBJ1-6, with 7 bases aligning to TRBD1. This CDR3 contains 15 residues. Germline CDR1 reads MNHEY; CDR2 reads SMNVEV (reference sequence). V was clipped by 5 bases and J by 7 bases; unmatched bases: 8. The CDR3, as DNA: TGTGCCAGCAGTCCCCCCGGGACAGAGAATTCACCCCTCCACTTT. Protein sequence: CASSPPGTENSPLHF.

The chain is built from TRBV7-9 and TRBJ2-5; D might be TRBD1 (5 bases). The CDR3 extends over 16 amino acids. Trimming removed 3 bases at V and 2 bases at J, with 16 bases between. CDR1 and CDR2 from the germline V gene are SEHNR and FQNEAQ (reference sequence). The CDR3 DNA follows: TGTGCCAGCAGCTTCAGGGTGACTTCGGATCAAGAGACCCAGTACTTC. Amino acids: CASSFRVTSDQETQYF.